Given below is one TCR beta chain in context. Its matching antigen is unknown. The sample is drawn from a study of cytomegalovirus exposure and HLA in healthy donors. Per germline, CDR1 MNHEY and CDR2 SVGAGI. This CDR3 is 16 amino acids long. V dropped 0 bases and J dropped 6; count of bases not matched to a gene: 5. These donors, healthy bone marrow donors, were studied. The primer mix had 60 Vbeta and 13 Jbeta primers. The repertoire was sequenced with immunoSEQ multiplex PCR; TCRdb's copy has only in-frame clones and lacks some. The sample shows about 140,000 clones, and 0.96% sits with its ten largest clones. Study-level points and caveats: Reports described diagnosis of cytomegalovirus status by the classifier as highly specific and sensitive.

The receptor was isolated from a male donor in good health and CMV-seronegative. V and J are TRBV6-5 and TRBJ2-1, with 10 bases matching TRBD2. Sequencing was done on a sample of PBMCs. Here the CDR3 reads CASSYSFLAGGNEQFF. CDR3 DNA: TGTGCCAGCAGTTACTCGTTTTTAGCGGGGGGCAATGAGCAGTTCTTC.